These 17 T cell receptor beta chains share one sample of origin, sequenced in a study of T-cell reconstitution after alpha-beta-depleted transplantation in children. Points from the study as a whole: As was reported, about two months after transplant, alpha-beta T cells came from several hundred expanded graft clones.

Unique molecular identifiers were used to barcode this TCRbeta library. A single record per CDR3 protein comes from TCRdb applying MiXCR to the PCR reads. The table shows about 32,000 distinct CDR3 sequences, with under 6.5% occurring only once. These TCRs' antigens remain unknown. This material consisted of peripheral blood, taken 60 days after TCRalphabeta/CD19-depleted stem cell transplant. Receptors were obtained from a child in the first two years of life who had a stem cell transplant for acute myeloid leukemia, so the T cells may come from the graft donor.

This clonotype has at least ten counts. V gene TRBV20-1 combines with J gene TRBJ2-3, with 7 nucleotides matching TRBD1. V was clipped by 3 bases and J by 4 bases; unmatched bases: 4. Germline V gene sequence: CDR1 DFQATT, CDR2 SNEGSKA (reference sequence). The CDR3 sequence is 13 residues long. The CDR3 DNA sequence: TGCAGTGCTAGTACAGGGGAAGCAGATACGCAGTATTTT. Translating gives CSASTGEADTQYF.

Many counts were recorded for this clonotype. The chain joins TRBV7-9 to TRBJ2-7; 7 bases fit TRBD1. The CDR3 extends over 14 amino acids. V trimming: 4 bases; J trimming: 0 bases; junction bases outside the gene matches: 3. The germline V gene encodes CDR1 SEHNR and CDR2 FQNEAQ (reference sequence). The CDR3 DNA follows: TGTGCCAGCAGCTCGGGACAGAGCTCCTACGAGCAGTACTTC. This encodes CASSSGQSSYEQYF.

This clonotype was seen many times. CDR3 in DNA: TGCGCCAGCAGCTTGAGGCGGGTCGTTGACAATGAGCAGTTCTTC. It is translated as CASSLRRVVDNEQFF. This chain uses TRBV5-1 with TRBJ2-1; a weak D match, TRBD2 (5 bases). Germline-derived CDR1 and CDR2 are SGHRS and YFSETQ. V shed 1 base and J shed 5 bases, with 13 bases lying between them. There are 15 residues in the CDR3.

This chain links TRBV25-1 with TRBJ2-5; TRBD2 might be the D (6 bases). Germline CDR1 is MGHDK and CDR2 is SYGVNS. This CDR3 is built from 15 residues. Trimming pared 5 bases from V and 0 bases from J, leaving 13 bases between. This chain's CDR3 is CASSPGLMYQETQYF. The CDR3 bases are TGTGCCAGCAGTCCGGGACTCATGTACCAAGAGACCCAGTACTTC.

In this sample, this clonotype turned up many times. The genes are TRBV9 and TRBJ2-4; the D gene is possibly TRBD2 (5 bases). The CDR3 is 14 residues long. Per the germline V gene, CDR1 is SGDLS and CDR2 is YYNGEE. Between the trimmed V and J ends, which lost 2 bases and 6 bases, there was a span of 12 bases. The CDR3 sequence: CASSVGDLGNIQYF. In DNA, the CDR3 is TGTGCCAGCAGCGTCGGGGATTTGGGAAACATTCAGTACTTC.

This clonotype has at least ten counts. The CDR3 here is CASSLSDRRREQFF. DNA of the CDR3: TGTGCCAGCAGTCTTTCGGACCGTCGAAGGGAGCAGTTCTTC. V and J are TRBV27 and TRBJ2-1; no reliable D call. CDR1 is MNHEY and CDR2 is SMNVEV in the germline V gene (reference sequence). This CDR3 contains 14 residues. Trimming took 5 bases from V and 10 from J, leaving 18 bases between them.

This clonotype was counted many times. The CDR3 DNA sequence: TGTGCCAGCAGTCAGGGGTCCTACTCCTACGAGCAGTACTTC. Amino acids: CASSQGSYSYEQYF. V and J are TRBV6-1 and TRBJ2-7, with D possibly being TRBD1 (6 bases). Germline values: CDR1 MNHNS, CDR2 SASEGT. The CDR3 runs to 14 residues. V was cut by 5 bases and J by 0 bases, with 11 bases left in between.

In its sample, this clonotype was seen many times. The J gene is TRBJ2-6, the V gene TRBV7-2, with D maybe TRBD1 (5 bases). Germline CDR1 is SGHTA and CDR2 is FQGNSA. This CDR3 contains 17 residues. V lost 2 bases and J 0 bases, leaving 11 bases between the germline ends. The CDR3 loop reads CASSLWGVFSGANVLTF. CDR3 DNA: TGTGCCAGCAGCTTATGGGGCGTTTTCTCTGGGGCCAACGTCCTGACTTTC. Based on the CDR3 plus reference TRBV7-2 and TRBJ2-6, the full variable domain is GAGVSQSPSNKVTEKGKDVELRCDPISGHTALYWYRQSLGQGLEFLIYFQGNSAPDKSGLPSDRFSAERTGGSVSTLTIQRTQQEDSAVYLCASSLWGVFSGANVLTFGAGSRLTVL.

This clonotype was counted many times. V is TRBV6-2 or TRBV6-3 and J is TRBJ2-7, with D possibly being TRBD1 (6 bases). Germline assignment: CDR1 MNHEY and CDR2 SVGEGT. With 5 bases removed from V and 6 bases from J, the gap between germline ends came to 11 bases. This CDR3 has 12 residues. The CDR3 reads CASSHDRIEQYF. In DNA, the CDR3 is TGTGCCAGCAGTCACGACAGGATCGAGCAGTACTTC.

The chain couples TRBV7-5 to TRBJ2-7; the table names TRBD2, a call not compared with the DNA. TRBV7-5 constitutes a pseudogene. The CDR3 extends over 19 amino acids. The CDR3, as DNA: TGTGGCCCTGTGCCACCTGCCGCGTCCCGCCTAGGGGAACGCTACGAGCAGTACTTC. Translating it yields CGPVPPAASRLGERYEQYF.

This clonotype was recorded many times. This rearrangement joins TRBV10-3 to TRBJ1-1; 7 nucleotides line up with TRBD1. The CDR3 spans 13 residues. The V and J ends lost 6 bases and 6 bases, in that order; junction bases with no gene match: 7. Per the germline V gene, CDR1 is ENHRY and CDR2 is SYGVKD. The chain's CDR3 is CAIRRQGYPEAFF. The CDR3 DNA reads as TGTGCCATCAGGCGACAGGGTTACCCTGAAGCTTTCTTT.

This clonotype was seen repeatedly, ten times or more. This rearrangement joins TRBV18 to TRBJ1-2; no clear D gene. CDR1 is KGHSH and CDR2 is LQKENI in the germline V gene. The CDR3 sequence is 12 residues long. Trimming cost V 0 bases and J 7 bases, with 6 bases left between them. The chain's CDR3 is CASSPPAAGYTF. The CDR3 DNA reads as TGTGCCAGCTCACCACCGGCGGCTGGCTACACCTTC.

This clonotype was seen repeatedly, ten times or more. The chain couples TRBV12-3 or TRBV12-4 to TRBJ2-4, with 9 bases that match TRBD2. Unmatched junction bases numbered 7, after V lost 6 bases and J lost 4 bases. The CDR3 length is 15 residues. In DNA form, the CDR3 reads TGTGCCAGCAGGGGTAGCGGGAGATCTAAAAACATTCAGTACTTC. Its translation: CASRGSGRSKNIQYF.

This clonotype was seen repeatedly, ten times or more. The J gene is TRBJ2-7, the V gene TRBV4-3; D is possibly TRBD1 (5 bases). The CDR3 consists of 15 residues. The V and J ends lost 0 bases and 6 bases respectively, with 15 bases between them. Germline loops: CDR1 LGHNA, CDR2 YSLEER. DNA of the CDR3: TGCGCCAGCAGCCAAGAAGGGGTTCCGGCGTTCGAGCAGTACTTC. Its translation: CASSQEGVPAFEQYF.

This clonotype has at least ten counts. The chain recombines TRBV9 with TRBJ2-2; a weak D match, TRBD1 (5 bases). Germline CDR1 SGDLS, CDR2 YYNGEE. Trimming took 0 bases from V and 7 from J, leaving 10 bases between them. The CDR3 consists of 14 residues. This chain's CDR3 is CASSVAQGSGELFF. For the CDR3, the DNA is TGTGCCAGCAGCGTAGCTCAGGGCAGCGGGGAGCTGTTTTTT.

This clonotype was recorded a few times. The chain links TRBV7-2 to TRBJ1-2, with D possibly being TRBD1 (6 bases). This CDR3 region has 16 residues. Germline assignment: CDR1 SGHTA and CDR2 FQGNSA. With 0 bases removed from V and 6 bases from J, the gap between germline ends came to 17 bases. For the CDR3, the DNA is TGTGCCAGCAGCTTAGCGACCGGGGGCCCCAAGAATGGCTACACCTTC. Its translation is CASSLATGGPKNGYTF.

The sample holds many counts of this clonotype. V gene TRBV11-3 combines with J gene TRBJ2-3; D may be TRBD2 (6 bases). Germline V gives CDR1 SGHNT, CDR2 YENEEA. V lost 2 bases to trimming and J lost 6 bases, with 12 bases between them. The CDR3 has 14 amino acids. CDR3 loop: CASSLRESVDTQYF. The CDR3, as DNA: TGTGCCAGCAGCTTACGGGAGTCGGTGGATACGCAGTATTTT.